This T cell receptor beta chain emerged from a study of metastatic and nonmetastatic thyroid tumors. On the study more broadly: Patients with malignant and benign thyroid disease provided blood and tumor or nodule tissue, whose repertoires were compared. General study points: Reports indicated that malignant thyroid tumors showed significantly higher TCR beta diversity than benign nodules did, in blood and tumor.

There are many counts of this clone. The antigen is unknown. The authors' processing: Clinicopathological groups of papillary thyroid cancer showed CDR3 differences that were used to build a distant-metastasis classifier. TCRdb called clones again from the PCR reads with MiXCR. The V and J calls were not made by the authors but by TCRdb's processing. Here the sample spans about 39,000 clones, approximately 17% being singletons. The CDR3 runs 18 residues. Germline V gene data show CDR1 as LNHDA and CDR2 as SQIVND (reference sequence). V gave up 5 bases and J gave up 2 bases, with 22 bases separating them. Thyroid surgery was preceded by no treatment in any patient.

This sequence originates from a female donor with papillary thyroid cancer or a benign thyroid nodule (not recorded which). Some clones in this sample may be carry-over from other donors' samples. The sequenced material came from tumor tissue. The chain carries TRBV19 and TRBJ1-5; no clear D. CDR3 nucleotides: TGTGCCAGTAGTTTAGTAGGGTTTATAGGTCGGGGCAATCAGCCCCAGCATTTT. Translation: CASSLVGFIGRGNQPQHF.